These T cell receptor beta chains were read from a single sample in a study of blood T cell repertoires in COVID-19. Profiled with immunoSEQ multiplex PCR; TCRdb holds only in-frame clones, not every one. Counted here are 150,000 to 200,000 clones, about 83% occurring once; the ten biggest clones make up approximately 12%. The material sequenced was peripheral blood. These receptors were obtained from a woman in her 70s with COVID-19, enrolled during active disease. Both conserved end residues are part of each CDR3. Each record gives: clone size, J gene, D gene, CDR3 length, V gene, CDR3 DNA, CDR3 protein. The D gene is left open where the match is weak. Size values are once, few and many counts, or a class for expanded clones, and some rows have none.

clone_size: .
j_call: TRBJ1-3
d_call: .
cdr3_length: 18
v_call: TRBV4-1
cdr3_nt: TGCGCCAGCAGCCAAGGGTCGGGTCTAACTGACTCTGGAAACACCATATATTTT
cdr3_aa: CASSQGSGLTDSGNTIYF

clone_size: .
j_call: TRBJ1-5
d_call: TRBD1
cdr3_length: 16
v_call: TRBV28
cdr3_nt: TGTGCCAGCAGTAGGGGGACAGGGAGTAATAATCAGCCCCAGCATTTT
cdr3_aa: CASSRGTGSNNQPQHF

clone_size: .
j_call: TRBJ2-7
d_call: .
cdr3_length: 15
v_call: TRBV4-3
cdr3_nt: TGCGCCAGCAGCCAAGGTTTCAGGGCGGATTACGAGCAGTACTTC
cdr3_aa: CASSQGFRADYEQYF

clone_size: .
j_call: TRBJ1-2
d_call: .
cdr3_length: 14
v_call: TRBV30
cdr3_nt: TGTGCCTGGAGTCGGGCAGGGACTAACTATGGCTACACCTTC
cdr3_aa: CAWSRAGTNYGYTF

clone_size: .
j_call: TRBJ2-7
d_call: TRBD2
cdr3_length: 14
v_call: TRBV29-1
cdr3_nt: TGCAGCGCCGGGACTAGCGGGATGTCCTACGAGCAGTACTTC
cdr3_aa: CSAGTSGMSYEQYF

clone_size: once
j_call: TRBJ2-3
d_call: .
cdr3_length: 16
v_call: TRBV7-5
cdr3_nt: TGTGCCAGAAGCTTAGAGGGCGGGGATTACACAGATACGCAGTATTTT
cdr3_aa: CARSLEGGDYTDTQYF

clone_size: .
j_call: TRBJ1-4
d_call: TRBD1
cdr3_length: 16
v_call: TRBV25-1
cdr3_nt: TGTGCCAGCAGTGAAGACAGGGGCGAAACTAATGAAAAACTGTTTTTT
cdr3_aa: CASSEDRGETNEKLFF

clone_size: .
j_call: TRBJ2-2
d_call: TRBD1
cdr3_length: 15
v_call: TRBV28
cdr3_nt: TGTGCCAGCGCAAAACAGGGGGCCGACACCGGGGAGCTGTTTTTT
cdr3_aa: CASAKQGADTGELFF

clone_size: .
j_call: TRBJ2-1
d_call: TRBD2
cdr3_length: 14
v_call: TRBV28
cdr3_nt: TGTGCCAGCTCGACTAGCGGGAGTAGGGATGAGCAGTTCTTC
cdr3_aa: CASSTSGSRDEQFF

clone_size: .
j_call: TRBJ1-5
d_call: TRBD1
cdr3_length: 16
v_call: TRBV27
cdr3_nt: TGTGCCAGCAGTTCGCCGGGACAGGGATTCAATCAGCCCCAGCATTTT
cdr3_aa: CASSSPGQGFNQPQHF

clone_size: once
j_call: TRBJ1-2
d_call: .
cdr3_length: 13
v_call: TRBV4-3
cdr3_nt: TGCGCCAGCAGCCAAGATTGGGGGGGCGGCTACACCTTC
cdr3_aa: CASSQDWGGGYTF

clone_size: .
j_call: TRBJ1-2
d_call: .
cdr3_length: 13
v_call: TRBV28
cdr3_nt: TGTGCCAGCATAAGCTCGGGGAGGGGTGGCTACACCTTC
cdr3_aa: CASISSGRGGYTF

clone_size: .
j_call: TRBJ1-3
d_call: .
cdr3_length: 16
v_call: TRBV7-9
cdr3_nt: TGTGCCAGCAGTTTCGGACAGATAGGGGCTGGAAACACCATATATTTT
cdr3_aa: CASSFGQIGAGNTIYF

clone_size: .
j_call: TRBJ2-1
d_call: .
cdr3_length: 12
v_call: TRBV27
cdr3_nt: TGTGCCAGCAGTTTAGCCCCAGGTGAGCAGTTCTTC
cdr3_aa: CASSLAPGEQFF

clone_size: .
j_call: TRBJ1-1
d_call: TRBD1
cdr3_length: 14
v_call: TRBV5-5
cdr3_nt: TGTGCCAGCAGTTTGACAGGGGGCAGGACTGAAGCTTTCTTT
cdr3_aa: CASSLTGGRTEAFF

clone_size: .
j_call: TRBJ1-3
d_call: .
cdr3_length: 19
v_call: TRBV21-1
cdr3_nt: TGTGCCAGCAGCGATCCAACCCCCTCCACGGACTACTCTGGAAACACCATATATTTT
cdr3_aa: CASSDPTPSTDYSGNTIYF

clone_size: .
j_call: TRBJ1-2
d_call: TRBD1
cdr3_length: 14
v_call: TRBV19
cdr3_nt: TGTGCCAGTAGTCCGGACAGGGTCTACTATGGCTACACCTTC
cdr3_aa: CASSPDRVYYGYTF

clone_size: .
j_call: TRBJ2-5
d_call: TRBD2
cdr3_length: 17
v_call: TRBV28
cdr3_nt: TGTGCCAGCAGTCCGGGAGGGTTAGCGGGAGGGCCCGAGACCCAGTACTTC
cdr3_aa: CASSPGGLAGGPETQYF